Listed below are T cell receptor beta chains from one sample, sequenced in a study of sequential checkpoint blockade in melanoma. Clones were read by immunoSEQ multiplex PCR, and TCRdb kept only the in-frame ones, dropping some. The sample holds over 15,000 clones, nearly 80% seen once. The source material was CD8+ T cells sorted from blood (inferred from file names), sampled from a patient given nivolumab and ipilimumab in sequence. These receptors originate from a human donor with melanoma. The CDR3 runs from the conserved cysteine through the conserved F or W. The order of the fields is CDR3 protein, CDR3 DNA, V gene, clone size, D gene, J gene. A D gene is named only where the DNA matches it firmly. Only part of the rows carry a size: once, few, many, or a class if the clone is expanded.

CDR3 protein: CASSGDRFFTEAFF; CDR3 DNA: TGTGCCAGCAGCGGGGACAGGTTCTTCACTGAAGCTTTCTTT; V gene: TRBV9; clone size: -; D gene: TRBD1; J gene: TRBJ1-1
CDR3 protein: CASSQVAAGSEAFF; CDR3 DNA: TGCGCCAGCAGCCAGGTCGCCGCCGGGTCTGAAGCTTTCTTT; V gene: TRBV4-3; clone size: -; D gene: -; J gene: TRBJ1-1
CDR3 protein: CASSLEAGEGNEQYF; CDR3 DNA: TGTGCCAGCAGCTTAGAAGCGGGAGAGGGAAACGAGCAGTACTTC; V gene: TRBV11-2; clone size: -; D gene: TRBD2; J gene: TRBJ2-7
CDR3 protein: CASMLQGAAYEQYF; CDR3 DNA: TGTGCCAGCATGCTTCAGGGGGCGGCCTACGAGCAGTACTTC; V gene: TRBV28; clone size: once; D gene: TRBD1; J gene: TRBJ2-7
CDR3 protein: CASSAFPREGTYEQYF; CDR3 DNA: TGTGCCAGCAGCGCCTTTCCCCGGGAGGGCACCTACGAGCAGTACTTC; V gene: TRBV9; clone size: -; D gene: TRBD2; J gene: TRBJ2-7
CDR3 protein: CASSLLADYEQYF; CDR3 DNA: TGTGCCAGCAGCTTGCTAGCGGATTACGAGCAGTACTTC; V gene: TRBV5-6; clone size: -; D gene: TRBD2; J gene: TRBJ2-7
CDR3 protein: CASSLRLAGENEQFF; CDR3 DNA: TGTGCCAGCAGCTTACGACTAGCGGGAGAGAATGAGCAGTTCTTC; V gene: TRBV7-9; clone size: -; D gene: TRBD2; J gene: TRBJ2-1
CDR3 protein: CASSIVKNTEAFF; CDR3 DNA: TGTGCCAGTAGTATAGTTAAGAACACTGAAGCTTTCTTT; V gene: TRBV19; clone size: -; D gene: -; J gene: TRBJ1-1
CDR3 protein: CASSLSGTGAYEQYF; CDR3 DNA: TGTGCCAGCAGTTTGTCCGGGACAGGGGCCTACGAGCAGTACTTC; V gene: TRBV27; clone size: few; D gene: TRBD1; J gene: TRBJ2-7
CDR3 protein: CASSHRGGNEQFF; CDR3 DNA: TGTGCCAGTAGTCACAGGGGAGGCAATGAGCAGTTCTTC; V gene: TRBV19; clone size: -; D gene: -; J gene: TRBJ2-1
CDR3 protein: CASSLRQGQVYEQYF; CDR3 DNA: TGTGCCAGCAGCTTGAGGCAGGGGCAGGTGTACGAGCAGTACTTC; V gene: TRBV5-5; clone size: -; D gene: -; J gene: TRBJ2-7
CDR3 protein: CASSYSGGGGYEQFF; CDR3 DNA: TGTGCCAGCAGTTACTCCGGCGGGGGGGGCTATGAGCAGTTCTTC; V gene: TRBV6-5; clone size: -; D gene: TRBD2; J gene: TRBJ2-1
CDR3 protein: CASSLRLAGAYEQYF; CDR3 DNA: TGCGCCAGCAGCCTCCGACTAGCGGGAGCTTACGAGCAGTACTTC; V gene: TRBV4-1; clone size: -; D gene: TRBD2; J gene: TRBJ2-7
CDR3 protein: CASSAGTGGSYEQYF; CDR3 DNA: TGTGCCAGCAGCGCCGGGACAGGGGGCAGCTACGAGCAGTACTTC; V gene: TRBV6-1; clone size: -; D gene: TRBD1; J gene: TRBJ2-7
CDR3 protein: CASSSLAFLTPYNEQFF; CDR3 DNA: TGTGCCAGCAGCTCGCTCGCCTTTCTAACCCCCTACAATGAGCAGTTCTTC; V gene: TRBV7-2; clone size: -; D gene: -; J gene: TRBJ2-1